The present T cell receptor beta chain was sequenced within a study of T-cell reconstitution after alpha-beta-depleted transplantation in children. V lost 0 bases and J lost 2, with 11 bases in between. The CDR3 runs 15 residues. Germline V lookup: CDR1 SGHKS, CDR2 YYEKEE (reference sequence). Molecular barcoding with unique molecular identifiers was used for the TCRbeta library. TCRdb reprocessed the PCR reads via MiXCR and lists one record per CDR3 protein. This sample has a few hundred thousand distinct CDR3 sequences, with around 9.5% found just once. Source: PBMCs from the stem cell graft donor, taken from the stem cell graft. This receptor was obtained from a human donor who donated a stem cell graft to a child with acute lymphoblastic leukemia. V usage is TRBV5-5 and J usage is TRBJ1-1, with no clear D. DNA of the CDR3: TGTGCCAGCAGCTTGGTCAGCACTGGAAACACTGAAGCTTTCTTT. It encodes CASSLVSTGNTEAFF.